These 15 T cell receptor beta chains were all obtained from the same sample, sequenced in a study of shared clonotypes between healthy human individuals. TCRdb keeps only in-frame clones here, not all; method: immunoSEQ multiplex PCR. The sample has 950,000 to 1,300,000 clones, around 76% seen once. Sequenced material: memory CD4+ T cells sorted from blood. The subset: CD45RA-negative fraction. These TCRs come from a young man in good health.

A few counts support this clone. Other DNA sequences in the same sample also yield this CDR3. The chain recombines TRBV13 with TRBJ2-7, with 7 bases that match TRBD1. CDR1 is PRHDT, CDR2 FYEKMQ, per germline (reference sequence). The junction had 1 base not matched to a gene; V was cut back by 2 bases and J by 0 bases. This CDR3 region has 14 residues. The CDR3 loop reads CASSLPGGSYEQYF. CDR3 DNA sequence: TGTGCCAGCAGCTTACCAGGGGGCTCCTACGAGCAGTACTTC.

The CDR3 nucleotides are TGTGCCAGCAGAAGACGGAATAATGAAAAACTGTTTTTT. The encoded protein is CASRRRNNEKLFF. V gene TRBV6-6 combines with J gene TRBJ1-4; the D is unclear. Germline values: CDR1 MNHNY, CDR2 SVGAGI (reference sequence). Trimming pared 6 bases from V and 4 bases from J, leaving 9 bases between. The CDR3 is 13 residues long.

This clone has only one observation. The CDR3 DNA follows: TGTGCCAGCAGCTTTCAGGAGGGGCAGCCCCAGCATTTT. Translated, it gives CASSFQEGQPQHF. This rearrangement joins TRBV11-2 to TRBJ1-5, with D maybe TRBD1 (5 bases). This CDR3 contains 13 residues. Germline V gene sequence: CDR1 SGHAT, CDR2 FQNNGV. V lost 3 bases and J 7 bases, leaving 10 bases between the germline ends.

The chain joins TRBV2 to TRBJ1-2; 7 positions match TRBD1. Trimming took 10 bases from V and 0 from J; bases not matched to a gene: 5. Germline CDR1 and CDR2: SNHLY and FYNNEI. The CDR3 has 13 amino acids. CDR3 residues: CATRTGANYGYTF. In DNA, the CDR3 is TGTGCCACCCGGACAGGAGCTAACTATGGCTACACCTTC.

The V call is TRBV19, the J call TRBJ2-3; D uncertain. The CDR3 extends over 13 amino acids. The ends were cut back, 7 bases at V and 4 bases at J, with 12 bases in the middle. CDR1 is LNHDA, CDR2 SQIVND, per germline (reference sequence). CDR3 amino acids: CASTNHKADTQYF. As DNA, the CDR3 is TGTGCCAGTACAAACCATAAGGCAGATACGCAGTATTTT.

Regarding this clone: In the same sample, other DNA sequences code for this CDR3. The chain joins TRBV5-1 to TRBJ2-3, with 12 bases that match TRBD2. Trimming removed 4 bases from V and 0 bases from J; junction bases left unmatched: 0. This CDR3 has 15 amino acids. CDR1 and CDR2 from the germline V gene are SGHRS and YFSETQ. CDR3 sequence (DNA): TGCGCCAGCAGCCTAGCGGGGGGGAGCACAGATACGCAGTATTTT. This gives the protein CASSLAGGSTDTQYF.

This chain connects TRBV6-5 to TRBJ1-5; D not resolved. Germline CDR1 reads MNHEY; CDR2 reads SVGAGI. This CDR3 is 13 amino acids long. Between the trimmed V and J ends, which lost 0 bases and 5 bases, there was a span of 5 bases. The CDR3 DNA is TGTGCCAGCAGTTACTCAGAGGATCAGCCCCAGCATTTT. This sequence encodes CASSYSEDQPQHF.

This clone showed up just once. The gene calls are TRBV10-3 and TRBJ2-7; TRBD2 might be the D (6 bases). The CDR3 loop spans 14 amino acids. The ends were cut back, 0 bases at V and 3 bases at J, with 9 bases in the middle. CDR1 is ENHRY and CDR2 is SYGVKD in the germline V gene. The CDR3 loop is CAISESRRDYEQYF. In DNA form, the CDR3 reads TGTGCCATCAGTGAGTCACGGCGGGACTACGAGCAGTACTTC.

CDR3 bases: TGTGCCAGCAGTCGCGACATTGGGGTGGGAAACACCATATATTTT. Residues: CASSRDIGVGNTIYF. The rearrangement uses TRBV2 and TRBJ1-3; D uncertain. CDR1 SNHLY and CDR2 FYNNEI come from the germline V gene. V dropped 5 bases and J dropped 4 bases, with 15 bases sitting between them. The CDR3 has 15 amino acids.

The chain joins TRBV2 to TRBJ2-1, with 9 bases that match TRBD2. CDR3 length: 13 amino acids. The germline CDR1 and CDR2 sequences are SNHLY and FYNNEI. The V gene end was trimmed by 8 bases and the J gene end by 7 bases; junction bases not matched to a gene: 6. CDR3 sequence: CASRLADSNEQFF. In nucleotides, the CDR3 is TGTGCCAGCCGACTAGCGGATTCGAATGAGCAGTTCTTC.

Turning to this clone: The sample holds other DNA sequences that translate to the same CDR3. This chain joins TRBV19 and TRBJ1-2; 9 nucleotides align to TRBD1. The CDR3 has 15 amino acids. V dropped 5 bases and J dropped 2; count of bases not matched to a gene: 6. Germline V gives CDR1 LNHDA, CDR2 SQIVND (reference sequence). CDR3 in amino acids: CASSPTTGGNYGYTF. In nucleotides, the CDR3 is TGTGCCAGTAGTCCAACGACAGGGGGGAACTATGGCTACACCTTC.

This clone occurred a few times. The chain couples TRBV30 to TRBJ1-1; D is ambiguous. Germline lookup yields CDR1 GTSNPN and CDR2 SVGIG (reference sequence). V lost 2 bases and J 9 bases, leaving 16 bases between the germline ends. The CDR3 is 13 residues long. In nucleotides, the CDR3 is TGTGCCTGGAGTCCCCCTTCGGGCCAGCAAGCTTTCTTT. Translation: CAWSPPSGQQAFF.

V gene TRBV27 combines with J gene TRBJ1-6; D is possibly TRBD1 (5 bases). This CDR3 region has 12 residues. CDR1 and CDR2 (germline): MNHEY, SMNVEV (reference sequence). V was shortened by 8 bases and J by 6 bases, with 8 bases between the two germline ends. The CDR3 spells CASGDPNSPLHF. The CDR3 bases are TGTGCCAGCGGGGACCCTAATTCACCCCTCCACTTT.

The V gene is TRBV4-1, the J gene TRBJ1-5, with TRBD1 matching over 7 bases. Trimming took 0 bases from V and 1 from J; bases not matched to a gene: 0. Per germline, CDR1 MGHRA and CDR2 YSYEKL. The CDR3 is made up of 15 amino acids. As DNA, the CDR3 is TGCGCCAGCAGCCAAGAGGGACAGAGCAATCAGCCCCAGCATTTT. Translating it yields CASSQEGQSNQPQHF.

The chain recombines TRBV5-1 with TRBJ2-5; D gene ambiguous. The germline V and J ends were trimmed by 0 bases and 0 bases, with 6 bases remaining between them. The CDR3 is made up of 14 amino acids. The germline CDR1 and CDR2 sequences are SGHRS and YFSETQ. The CDR3 is CASSLGRNQETQYF. The CDR3 nucleotides are TGCGCCAGCAGCTTGGGCAGAAACCAAGAGACCCAGTACTTC.